These 5 T cell receptor beta chains were all obtained from the same sample, sequenced in a study of blood T cell repertoires in COVID-19. TCRdb's table, derived via immunoSEQ multiplex PCR, lists solely in-frame clones and lacks some. The sample has about 190,000 clones, around 80% seen once; the top ten hold 2.5% to 3%. The sequencing sample was made of peripheral blood. The source of these receptors is a woman aged 80 or over with active or convalescent COVID-19.

This rearrangement joins TRBV9 to TRBJ2-5; TRBD2 matches 12 bases. This CDR3 has 16 residues. Germline trimming cut 3 bases from V and 2 bases from J; bases unmatched to any gene: 5. The germline V gene has CDR1 SGDLS and CDR2 YYNGEE. Here the CDR3 DNA reads TGTGCCAGCAGCGCCACACTAGCGGGGGGTCAAGAGACCCAGTACTTC. Translation gives CASSATLAGGQETQYF.

The gene calls are TRBV7-3 and TRBJ1-2; tentative D call: TRBD1 (6 bases). Trimming left V 5 bases short and J 7 bases short, with 14 bases between. Germline lookup yields CDR1 SGHTA and CDR2 FQGTGA. This CDR3 region has 13 residues. DNA of the CDR3: TGTGCCAGCAGCCCGAACAGGGAAGGTGGCTACACCTTC. Protein: CASSPNREGGYTF.

About this clone itself: Other DNA sequences in the same sample also yield this CDR3. This rearrangement joins TRBV19 to TRBJ1-6, with no clear D. The CDR3 consists of 13 residues. V shed 5 bases and J shed 11 bases, with 13 bases lying between them. Germline V lookup: CDR1 LNHDA, CDR2 SQIVND (reference sequence). DNA of the CDR3: TGTGCCAGTAGTTCCGCGGCGGGTACACCCCTCCACTTT. Protein product: CASSSAAGTPLHF.

The rearrangement joins TRBV19 to TRBJ2-1; unclear D gene. Germline values: CDR1 LNHDA, CDR2 SQIVND (reference sequence). Trimming removed 0 bases from V and 0 bases from J, with 12 bases in between. There are 17 residues in the CDR3. CDR3 loop: CASSIELGPSSYNEQFF. DNA of the CDR3: TGTGCCAGTAGTATAGAACTTGGTCCGAGCTCCTACAATGAGCAGTTCTTC.

The rearrangement links TRBV6-5 to TRBJ2-1; TRBD2 matches at 7 bases. CDR1 and CDR2 (germline): MNHEY, SVGAGI. The ends lost 2 bases at V and 10 bases at J; junction bases unmatched: 2. The CDR3 has 12 amino acids. For the CDR3, the DNA is TGTGCCAGCAGTTACGGGGAGGGGGAGCAGTTCTTC. Translated: CASSYGEGEQFF.